This paragraph covers one T cell receptor beta chain sequence. CDR1 SGHRS and CDR2 YFSETQ come from the germline V gene. V was pared by 0 bases and J by 6 bases, with 19 bases between. This CDR3 contains 16 residues. The extraction recovered at least 6 micrograms of total RNA per sample. A second PCR, run for roughly 7 to 11 cycles, used a sample-barcoded 5' primer plus a J-beta primer mix. MiXCR, run by TCRdb on the 5' RACE reads, gives a single entry per CDR3 protein. Of 1.5 million or so distinct CDR3 sequences in the sample, 42% are singletons; the top ten hold 4%. This sample is drawn from a study of blood T cells in healthy people across ages.

The sequence was obtained from a woman younger than 35 in good health. The chain uses TRBV5-1 and TRBJ2-7; D may be TRBD1 (5 bases). The material sequenced was blood. The CDR3 is CASSLAGTVGPVEQYF. The CDR3 coding sequence is TGCGCCAGCAGCTTGGCTGGTACCGTGGGGCCCGTCGAGCAGTACTTC. Filled out from reference TRBV5-1 and TRBJ2-7, the complete variable domain reads KAGVTQTPRYLIKTRGQQVTLSCSPISGHRSVSWYQQTPGQGLQFLFEYFSETQRNKGNFPGRFSGRQFSNSRSEMNVSTLELGDSALYLCASSLAGTVGPVEQYFGPGTRLTVT.